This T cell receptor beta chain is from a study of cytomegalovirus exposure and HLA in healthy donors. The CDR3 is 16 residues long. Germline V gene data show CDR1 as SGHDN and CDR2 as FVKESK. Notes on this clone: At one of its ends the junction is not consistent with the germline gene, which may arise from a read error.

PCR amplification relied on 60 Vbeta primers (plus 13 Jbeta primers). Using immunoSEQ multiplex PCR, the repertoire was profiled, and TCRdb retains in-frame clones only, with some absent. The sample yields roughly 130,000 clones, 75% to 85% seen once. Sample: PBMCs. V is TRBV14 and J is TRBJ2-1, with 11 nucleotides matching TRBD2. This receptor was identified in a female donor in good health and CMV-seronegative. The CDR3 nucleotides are TGTGCCAGCAGACAAGGGACTAGCGGTTCCTACAATGAGCAGTTCTTC. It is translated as CASRQGTSGSYNEQFF.